The 17 T cell receptor beta chains below come from one sample, sequenced in a study of CXCR3-negative and CXCR3-positive naive CD8 T cells. 5' RACE with UMI labels generated the TRB cDNA libraries. TCRdb derives one entry per CDR3 protein from the 5' RACE reads, leaving out DNA. The table lists just over 40,000 distinct CDR3 sequences. The sequenced sample consisted of naive CXCR3- CD8+ T cells from blood. Subset noted: CD45RO-CCR7+CD27+CD95- naive CD8+ T cells lacking CXCR3 (TNR3-). These receptors originate from a human donor in good health. Some clones in this sample may be carry-over from other donors' samples.

This chain connects TRBV7-9 to TRBJ2-1; TCRdb returns TRBD1, unconfirmable since there is no DNA. Germline loops: CDR1 SEHNR, CDR2 FQNEAQ (reference sequence). The CDR3 contains 12 residues. This CDR3 is CASSRDLNEQFF. Supplemented by reference TRBV7-9 and TRBJ2-1, the full variable domain reads DTGVSQNPRHKITKRGQNVTFRCDPISEHNRLYWYRQTLGQGPEFLTYFQNEAQLEKSRLLSDRFSAERPKGSFSTLEIQRTEQGDSAMYLCASSRDLNEQFFGPGTRLTVL.

This chain links TRBV6-5 with TRBJ2-1; the TCRdb D gene call, TRBD2, has no DNA to confirm it. Germline loops: CDR1 MNHEY, CDR2 SVGAGI. This CDR3 is built from 15 residues. The CDR3 spells CASSLGGAITREQFF.

The chain couples TRBV29-1 to TRBJ1-1. Looked up from germline, CDR1 is SQVTM and CDR2 is ANQGSEA. The CDR3 length is 12 residues. The CDR3: CSVSLGNTEAFF.

The chain combines TRBV6-2 or TRBV6-3 with TRBJ2-2. The CDR3 consists of 13 residues. The germline V gene encodes CDR1 MNHEY and CDR2 SVGEGT. The CDR3 loop reads CASNQDNTGELFF.

J is TRBJ2-5 and V is TRBV28. Per the germline V gene, CDR1 is MDHEN and CDR2 is SYDVKM. There are 12 residues in the CDR3. The chain's CDR3 is CASSWAGETQYF. The full variable domain, in which reference TRBV28 and TRBJ2-5 provide the parts outside the CDR3, is DVKVTQSSRYLVKRTGEKVFLECVQDMDHENMFWYRQDPGLGLRLIYFSYDVKMKEKGDIPEGYSVSREKKERFSLILESASTNQTSMYLCASSWAGETQYFGPGTRLLVL.

V gene TRBV20-1 combines with J gene TRBJ2-6; checking the TCRdb D call of TRBD1 is not possible without DNA. The length of the CDR3 is 17 residues. Germline-derived CDR1 and CDR2 are DFQATT and SNEGSKA (reference sequence). The CDR3 here is CSAPTGTVFSGANVLTF.

The V and J genes are TRBV7-2 and TRBJ1-3; TCRdb outputs TRBD1, but without DNA this stays unchecked. Germline CDR1 and CDR2: SGHTA and FQGNSA. CDR3 length: 14 residues. The CDR3 loop reads CASSRVPMADTIYF.

The rearrangement uses TRBV4-2 and TRBJ1-1; TCRdb's D gene call, TRBD1, goes unchecked for lack of DNA. CDR3 length equals 11 residues. Germline CDR1 is LGHNA and CDR2 is YNFKEQ. The CDR3 is CASSQGQEAFF.

The CDR3 spells CASSPAGTGAYEQYF. The chain combines TRBV5-1 with TRBJ2-7; TCRdb reports TRBD1, a call that lacks DNA to check it against. This CDR3 has 15 amino acids. Germline V gene sequence: CDR1 SGHRS, CDR2 YFSETQ.

This sequence joins TRBV6-4 and TRBJ2-2; TCRdb outputs TRBD1, but without DNA this stays unchecked. The CDR3 loop spans 14 amino acids. Per the germline V gene, CDR1 is MRHNA and CDR2 is SNTAGT. The CDR3 loop is CASSDSTGAGELFF.

V usage is TRBV20-1 and J usage is TRBJ1-1. Germline V gene sequence: CDR1 DFQATT, CDR2 SNEGSKA (reference sequence). The CDR3 extends over 12 amino acids. The CDR3 is CSAYPMNTEAFF.

The chain combines TRBV4-1 with TRBJ2-5. Germline-derived CDR1 and CDR2 are MGHRA and YSYEKL. This CDR3 has 18 amino acids. CDR3 sequence: CASSQEMSFAGPQETQYF.

The genes are TRBV7-3 and TRBJ2-3; TCRdb's D call of TRBD1 is untestable without DNA. The CDR3 is 15 residues long. From germline, CDR1 is SGHTA and CDR2 FQGTGA. CDR3 region: CASSLVGGPTDTQYF. Full variable domain (outside the CDR3, taken from reference TRBV7-3 and TRBJ2-3): GAGVSQTPSNKVTEKGKYVELRCDPISGHTALYWYRQSLGQGPEFLIYFQGTGAADDSGLPNDRFFAVRPEGSVSTLKIQRTERGDSAVYLCASSLVGGPTDTQYFGPGTRLTVL.

The chain uses TRBV10-2 and TRBJ1-2. The V gene's germline CDR1 is WSHSY and CDR2 SAAADI. This CDR3 has 15 amino acids. CDR3 residues: CASSESATRDYGYTF.

V and J are TRBV29-1 and TRBJ2-2; the TCRdb call, TRBD1, lacks DNA for checking. The germline CDR1 and CDR2 sequences are SQVTM and ANQGSEA. The CDR3 runs to 14 residues. The CDR3 region is CSVDRQGVPGELFF.

This chain's CDR3 is CSVFSGTDFLEAFF. V gene TRBV29-1 combines with J gene TRBJ1-1; checking the TCRdb D call of TRBD1 is not possible without DNA. Germline V lookup: CDR1 SQVTM, CDR2 ANQGSEA. This CDR3 has 14 amino acids.

The J gene is TRBJ2-4, the V gene TRBV28; TCRdb reports TRBD1, a call that lacks DNA to check it against. CDR1 is MDHEN, CDR2 SYDVKM, per germline. The CDR3 has 12 amino acids. CDR3: CASSEIQGPQYF.